This T cell receptor beta chain stems from a study of T cell responses to AZD1222 COVID-19 vaccine. A remark on this clone: Its target is unknown.

Some clones are missing from TCRdb's copy, which holds only in-frame ones; the method was immunoSEQ multiplex PCR. The sample carries nearly 110,000 clones, around 90% recorded once. Per germline, CDR1 LNHNV and CDR2 YYDKDF (reference sequence). The CDR3 has 14 amino acids. V was cut by 3 bases and J by 7 bases, with 12 bases left in between. Study conclusions and caveats: A mostly white British donor set with more females was recruited, and clonal diversity was possibly underestimated. Spike-wide coverage was observed for vaccine-associated CD4 TCRs, with dominant responses at 160-218 and 743-854. The study sampled repertoires only after the peak T cell response. Rises in breadth and depth of Spike-specific TCRs came after two AZD1222 doses.

This TCR was recovered from an adult in good health. Source: peripheral blood, taken on day 0 of AZD1222 vaccination. V usage is TRBV15 and J usage is TRBJ1-4, with D possibly being TRBD1 (6 bases). CDR3 loop: CATSRSGASEKLFF. In DNA form, the CDR3 reads TGTGCCACCAGCAGGTCAGGGGCGAGTGAAAAACTGTTTTTT. Drawing the rest from reference TRBV15 and TRBJ1-4, the complete variable domain is DAMVIQNPRYQVTQFGKPVTLSCSQTLNHNVMYWYQQKSSQAPKLLFHYYDKDFNNEADTPDNFQSRRPNTSFCFLDIRSPGLGDTAMYLCATSRSGASEKLFFGSGTQLSVL.